A selection of T cell receptor beta chains follows, all from one sample in a study of T-cell memory formation after mild COVID-19. TCRdb itself ran the 5' RACE reads through MiXCR, one entry per CDR3 protein. The table shows 280,000 or so distinct CDR3 sequences, with roughly 18% occurring only once. The sequenced sample was PBMCs or a T cell subset sorted from them (not recorded which). These receptors originate from a man aged 18-30 years who had mild COVID-19 (a few samples of this study predate the infection). Cell type and time point are not known. Each CDR3 is given with its conserved first and last residue. Fields, in order: V gene, J gene, CDR3 length, D gene, clone size, CDR3 protein, CDR3 DNA. The D gene is left open where the match is weak. The size field is filled for only some rows; it gives once, few, many or a size class.

TRBV4-1	TRBJ2-2	17	-	-	CASSQEVAGASTGELFF	TGCGCCAGCAGCCAAGAGGTTGCAGGAGCGAGCACCGGGGAGCTGTTTTTT
TRBV5-1	TRBJ1-1	15	TRBD1	-	CASSLGTGTPPEAFF	TGCGCCAGCAGCTTGGGGACAGGGACCCCCCCTGAAGCTTTCTTT
TRBV7-9	TRBJ1-4	13	-	few	CASSLGGFEKLFF	TGTGCCAGCAGCTTGGGAGGGTTTGAAAAACTGTTTTTT
TRBV20-1	TRBJ2-1	13	TRBD2	few	CSTGTSTYNEQFF	TGCAGTACCGGGACTAGCACCTACAATGAGCAGTTCTTC
TRBV5-5	TRBJ2-5	15	-	-	CASSLLGLSSETQYF	TGTGCCAGCAGCTTATTAGGGCTAAGCTCCGAGACCCAGTACTTC
TRBV7-7	TRBJ1-6	19	TRBD1	-	CASSLDAPTDRGYNSPLHF	TGTGCTAGCAGCTTAGATGCCCCTACGGACAGGGGGTATAATTCACCCCTCCACTTT
TRBV4-3	TRBJ2-3	14	-	-	CASSPSTRADTQYF	TGCGCCAGCAGCCCATCCACCAGGGCAGATACGCAGTATTTT
TRBV7-3	TRBJ2-3	14	-	-	CASSQGGTTDTQYF	TGTGCCAGCAGTCAGGGGGGGACAACAGATACGCAGTATTTT
TRBV5-1	TRBJ1-4	17	-	few	CASSPGAMIRGSEKLFF	TGCGCCAGCAGCCCGGGGGCCATGATAAGGGGGAGTGAAAAACTGTTTTTT
TRBV12-3/TRBV12-4	TRBJ2-3	14	-	few	CASSFTPFPDTQYF	TGTGCCAGCAGTTTTACCCCTTTTCCAGATACGCAGTATTTT
TRBV4-3	TRBJ2-3	16	-	-	CASSQDTPVSTDTQYF	TGCGCCAGCAGCCAAGATACGCCAGTGAGCACAGATACGCAGTATTTT
TRBV14	TRBJ1-1	13	-	-	CASSRFTYTEAFF	TGTGCCAGCAGCCGGTTCACATACACTGAAGCTTTCTTT
TRBV6-5	TRBJ1-2	14	-	-	CASSYGARQGGYTF	TGTGCCAGCAGTTACGGGGCACGGCAGGGTGGCTACACCTTC
TRBV10-1	TRBJ2-2	14	-	-	CASSPSRTAGELFF	TGCGCCAGCAGTCCAAGTAGGACGGCCGGGGAGCTGTTTTTT
TRBV25-1	TRBJ2-5	14	TRBD2	few	CASSDSGTRETQYF	TGTGCCAGCAGTGACTCCGGGACTAGAGAGACCCAGTACTTC
TRBV10-3	TRBJ2-3	18	-	few	CAVRVRAATETSTDTQYF	TGTGCCGTCCGGGTCAGGGCGGCCACAGAAACTAGCACAGATACGCAGTATTTT
TRBV6-2/TRBV6-3	TRBJ1-2	14	-	-	CASTHRQAVYGYTF	TGTGCCAGCACCCATAGACAGGCCGTCTATGGCTACACCTTC
TRBV7-9	TRBJ1-1	14	-	-	CASNPPDRNTEAFF	TGTGCCAGCAACCCCCCTGACAGGAACACTGAAGCTTTCTTT
TRBV29-1	TRBJ1-2	12	-	-	CSVAQGWYGYTF	TGCAGCGTTGCGCAGGGTTGGTATGGCTACACCTTC
TRBV7-8	TRBJ2-4	17	-	many	CASSLGPLSGSKNIQYF	TGTGCCAGCAGCTTGGGGCCCCTATCCGGGTCCAAAAACATTCAGTACTTC
TRBV7-9	TRBJ1-6	15	TRBD1	few	CASSSGTGANSPLHF	TGTGCCAGCAGTTCCGGGACAGGAGCCAATTCACCCCTCCACTTT
TRBV4-1	TRBJ2-6	15	-	few	CASSRIPDGANVLTF	TGCGCCAGCAGCCGGATCCCCGACGGGGCCAACGTCCTGACTTTC
TRBV27	TRBJ1-2	14	TRBD1	few	CASRGTGTIYGYTF	TGTGCCAGCAGGGGGACAGGGACGATCTATGGCTACACCTTC
TRBV7-8	TRBJ2-7	14	TRBD1	few	CASSGGTGDDEQYF	TGTGCCAGCAGCGGCGGGACAGGGGACGACGAGCAGTACTTC
TRBV18	TRBJ1-5	15	-	-	CASSPQGNSNQPQHF	TGTGCCAGCTCACCACAGGGGAATAGCAATCAGCCCCAGCATTTT
TRBV27	TRBJ2-3	15	TRBD2	many	CASTGGGRGTDTQYF	TGTGCCAGCACCGGGGGGGGCCGGGGGACAGATACGCAGTATTTT
TRBV29-1	TRBJ2-7	12	-	-	CSVDGSAEEQYF	TGCAGCGTTGACGGATCCGCCGAGGAGCAGTACTTC
TRBV7-2	TRBJ1-1	15	-	-	CASSSKQGGSTEAFF	TGTGCCAGCAGCTCAAAACAGGGTGGGAGTACTGAAGCTTTCTTT
TRBV13	TRBJ2-7	14	TRBD2	-	CASSSGTSGRKQYF	TGTGCCAGCAGCTCCGGGACTAGCGGGCGGAAGCAGTACTTC
TRBV28	TRBJ1-2	14	-	few	CASRAGVANYGYTF	TGTGCCAGCAGGGCGGGGGTAGCTAACTATGGCTACACCTTC
TRBV4-2	TRBJ2-3	15	TRBD2	few	CASSQVSGVADTQYF	TGTGCCAGCAGCCAAGTTAGCGGGGTGGCAGATACGCAGTATTTT
TRBV20-1	TRBJ1-1	12	-	-	CSAQRMNTEAFF	TGCAGTGCCCAGAGAATGAACACTGAAGCTTTCTTT
TRBV5-5	TRBJ1-5	16	-	-	CASSFGQHGSNQPQHF	TGTGCCAGCAGCTTCGGACAGCATGGCAGCAATCAGCCCCAGCATTTT
TRBV5-6	TRBJ1-1	16	-	few	CASSRLGVGKETEAFF	TGTGCCAGCAGCCGGCTGGGTGTGGGGAAAGAAACTGAAGCTTTCTTT
TRBV20-1	TRBJ1-5	13	-	-	CSARLTSNQPQHF	TGCAGTGCTAGGCTGACTAGCAATCAGCCCCAGCATTTT
TRBV4-1	TRBJ1-1	13	-	-	CASSPVTNTEAFF	TGCGCCAGCAGCCCCGTGACGAACACTGAAGCTTTCTTT
TRBV27	TRBJ2-7	16	-	few	CASSSPSDSLLAEQYF	TGTGCCAGCAGTTCTCCCTCCGACAGTCTCTTAGCCGAGCAGTACTTC
TRBV15	TRBJ1-2	13	-	-	CATSRDDRLGYTF	TGTGCCACCAGCAGAGATGACCGTCTGGGCTACACCTTC
TRBV7-8	TRBJ2-3	15	TRBD2	-	CASSVTSGGPDTQYF	TGTGCCAGCAGCGTTACTAGCGGGGGGCCAGATACGCAGTATTTT
TRBV5-5	TRBJ1-2	11	-	-	CASSRDSGYTF	TGTGCCAGCAGCCGGGACTCTGGCTACACCTTC
TRBV4-3	TRBJ1-6	15	TRBD1	few	CASSQDQGGESPLHF	TGCGCCAGCAGCCAAGACCAGGGGGGAGAGTCACCCCTCCACTTT
TRBV6-1	TRBJ1-2	16	-	few	CASSVTSIGRNYGYTF	TGTGCCAGCAGTGTTACCTCGATCGGACGTAACTATGGCTACACCTTC
TRBV7-2	TRBJ1-2	16	TRBD1	-	CASSLRPRDSDNGYTF	TGTGCCAGCAGCTTACGGCCCCGGGACAGTGATAATGGCTACACCTTC
TRBV28	TRBJ1-2	11	-	few	CATSLFYGYTF	TGTGCCACCTCCCTTTTCTATGGCTACACCTTC
TRBV7-9	TRBJ1-5	13	-	-	CASRFDSSQPQHF	TGTGCCAGCAGGTTCGACAGCAGTCAGCCCCAGCATTTT
TRBV5-1	TRBJ1-1	14	-	many	CASSLMGGGTEAFF	TGCGCCAGCAGCTTGATGGGGGGAGGCACTGAAGCTTTCTTT
TRBV4-2	TRBJ1-2	15	TRBD1	once	CASSQGTGGYGGYTF	TGTGCCAGCAGCCAAGGGACAGGGGGGTATGGTGGCTACACCTTC
TRBV7-2	TRBJ2-4	11	-	few	CASSDTHIQYF	TGTGCCAGCAGCGACACGCACATTCAGTACTTC
TRBV10-2	TRBJ1-2	12	-	-	CASKQGGYGYTF	TGCGCCAGCAAACAGGGCGGGTATGGCTACACCTTC
TRBV15	TRBJ2-3	16	-	few	CATSLRDKENTDTQYF	TGTGCCACCAGCCTCCGGGACAAAGAAAACACAGATACGCAGTATTTT
TRBV7-2	TRBJ1-6	14	-	few	CASSLEGRYSPLHF	TGTGCCAGCAGCTTAGAGGGGCGTTATTCACCCCTCCACTTT
TRBV7-9	TRBJ1-2	17	-	few	CASSQGWVGTDNYGYTF	TGTGCCAGCAGCCAGGGCTGGGTCGGGACCGACAACTATGGCTACACCTTC
TRBV2	TRBJ2-3	16	-	few	CASSPLEGQDTDTQYF	TGTGCCAGCAGCCCCCTTGAAGGGCAGGACACAGATACGCAGTATTTT
TRBV5-1	TRBJ2-3	15	-	-	CASSPYNPGGDTQYF	TGCGCCAGCAGCCCGTATAACCCTGGGGGAGATACGCAGTATTTT
TRBV4-3	TRBJ2-7	15	-	-	CASSRTRRNTYEQYF	TGCGCCAGCAGCCGTACTAGGAGGAATACCTACGAGCAGTACTTC
TRBV28	TRBJ1-6	13	-	-	CASRRDTGSPLHF	TGTGCCAGCAGACGGGACACGGGGTCACCCCTCCACTTT